The clone carrying this TCR beta chain has more than one count but fewer than ten. Its antigen is still unknown. A second about 7 to 11 cycle PCR used barcoded and J-beta primers. Sequencing yielded, for each sample, at least 3 million paired-end reads carrying CDR3. From the 5' RACE reads, TCRdb called clonotypes with MiXCR, one entry per CDR3 protein. The sample contains 850,000 to 1,000,000 distinct CDR3 sequences, 51% of which appear only once. At least 6 million PBMCs were isolated per sample. This entry is derived from a study of blood T cells in healthy people across ages. The germline V gene has CDR1 SGHRS and CDR2 YFSETQ. Germline trimming cut 3 bases from V and 4 bases from J; bases unmatched to any gene: 12. This CDR3 is built from 16 residues. General study points: Among T cells, TCR beta diversity per million cells dropped roughly linearly as age rose.

The clonotype was recovered from a woman aged 60-70 years in good health. The sample taken for sequencing was blood. The rearrangement uses TRBV5-1 and TRBJ2-5; 7 nucleotides match TRBD2. For the CDR3, the DNA is TGCGCCAGCAGCTCTCAACCTAGCGGCCCGGGAGAGACCCAGTACTTC. Translating it yields CASSSQPSGPGETQYF.